This TCR beta chain was retrieved from a study of identical twins (TCRdb year 2016). Regarding the research as a whole: To test whether fetal clonotypes persist, the study used deep sequencing on TCR alpha and beta repertoires from monozygotic twins, unrelated adults of various ages, and cord blood. Replicate twin experiments were performed at different times using different library preparation protocols to rule out contamination. General findings and caveats noted by the study authors: Excess twin sharing in beta out-of-frame sequences was weaker because fewer shared sequences lowered the signal-to-noise ratio. Fewer insertions were carried by abundant cord blood beta clonotypes, a similar but weaker trend appeared in young adult naive repertoires, and no such trend appeared in memory repertoires. Because the same donors could not be followed over many years, the conclusions depended on cross-sectional statistical analysis. Recombination models systematically underestimated out-of-frame TCR alpha sharing in monozygotic twins but agreed with sharing between unrelated individuals. Invariant T cells such as MAIT and iNKT could partly confound zero-insertion analyses, although diverse VJ usage argued against such confounding for most clonotypes. Compared with coincidental sharing between unrelated individuals, out-of-frame TCR alpha sequences shared between twins had an excess of sequences with low generation probability.

Libraries were constructed by 5' RACE. Reads for this sample came from an Illumina HiSeq 2000. A universal primer binding site was added through template switching, and the final cDNA carried a unique molecular identifier so that TCR cDNA molecules could be counted accurately. First-strand cDNA for TCR alpha and beta chains was synthesized from specific primers in the conserved constant-segment region. To control for contamination, every cDNA library carried two barcodes: a SMART-Mk sample barcode plus Illumina barcodes. TruSeq adapter sequences along with Illumina sample barcodes were introduced in two successive PCR steps. The Illumina HiSeq platform was used with custom primers to sequence TCR alpha and beta cDNA libraries. In the authors' own workflow: MiGEC processed the raw reads to extract unique molecular identifiers, while MiXCR was used to determine the CDR3 positions. Recombination models were inferred per individual with the repgenHMM and IGoR tools using an EM algorithm. The analysis of shared clonotypes was done with the tcR package in R, with sharing normalized by the product of cloneset sizes. To study raw recombination without the effects of thymic and clonal selection, out-of-frame nonproductive sequences were analyzed. The public reads were quality trimmed at Q25 with fastp and then assembled into clones with MiXCR by TCRdb, keeping productive beta chains. Here each entry gathers all rows of one CDR3 protein and keeps the most common genes and DNA. These V and J calls originate from TCRdb's pipeline instead of the authors' own analysis. The table for this sample lists about 570,000 distinct CDR3 sequences; more than 9% of them were counted only once. The leading ten clones occupy 3% of the sample.

Cut back by 3 bases and 1 base, the V and J ends lie 10 bases apart. From the germline V gene, CDR1 is WSHSY and CDR2 is SAAADI. Inclusive of the bounding cysteine and phenylalanine, the CDR3 is 15 residues long. The read is trimmed to its CDR3 DNA, 45 bases read in frame from base 1. Only healthy Caucasian donors were included. The twin cohort consisted of three pairs of female monozygotic twins, all aged roughly 18 to 30 years. RNA for TCR libraries was isolated from peripheral blood mononuclear cells. This clonotype was seen many times. Its specific antigen is unknown. Qualities for individual bases were not recorded, and no much larger clone is one base off. A further study also used this sample, focusing on yellow fever vaccine responses in identical twins. The second study's authors report: The authors reported that the T cell response to vaccination in identical twins appeared partly convergent and partly personalized. In identical twins, the study followed T cell clones that responded to the vaccine with precision.

The sequenced material came from PBMCs. The source is a woman younger than 30 in good health. The sequence links TRBV10-2 to TRBJ1-5; TRBD1 is perhaps the D gene, given 5 matching bases. At the DNA level, the sequence is TGCGCCAGCAGTGACTGGGGACTAAGCAATCAGCCCCAGCATTTT. The encoded protein is CASSDWGLSNQPQHF.